This paragraph covers one TCR beta chain sequence. Germline V gives CDR1 SGHRS, CDR2 YFSETQ. Trimming at V came to 3 bases and at J to 4 bases, leaving 5 bases not matched to a gene. CDR3 length: 14 residues. The data were produced by immunoSEQ multiplex PCR, yet TCRdb's version contains in-frame clones alone and is incomplete. In the table there are some 2.4 million clones, 93% of which are singletons. The record originates from a study of shared clonotypes between healthy human individuals. This TCR was recovered from a man between 18 and 29 years old in good health. Some clones in this sample may be carry-over from other donors' samples. Sequenced input: naive CD4+ T cells from PBMCs. Subset here: CD45RA+ positively selected. This chain uses TRBV5-1 with TRBJ1-1; 8 positions match TRBD1. The DNA for the CDR3 is TGCGCCAGCAGCTCAAATACAGGGGGCACTGAAGCTTTCTTT. This sequence encodes CASSSNTGGTEAFF.